The subject of this entry is one TCR beta chain. The antigen is undetermined. V lost 5 bases and J lost 3; bases outside the gene matches: 9. There are 16 residues in the CDR3. Germline values: CDR1 SGHTA, CDR2 FQGNSA. This entry comes from a study of shared clonotypes between healthy human individuals. Study-wide results and limits: Naive subsets generally exceeded memory subsets in estimated richness.

Clones were read by immunoSEQ multiplex PCR, and TCRdb kept only the in-frame ones, dropping some. The data hold about 2 million clones, with 85% to 95% observed a single time. Sequencing was performed on naive CD4+ T cells sorted from blood. Subset here: CD45RA+ positively selected. The receptor's source is a man aged 18 to 35 in good health. The chain has TRBV7-2 and TRBJ2-1; 8 bases fit TRBD2. CDR3 nucleotides: TGTGCCAGCAGCCTACGGGGGGGTGGCTTCTACAATGAGCAGTTCTTC. It encodes CASSLRGGGFYNEQFF.